This T cell receptor (beta chain) was documented in a study of cytomegalovirus exposure and HLA in healthy donors. General observations from the study: In an earlier analysis, most TCR beta V segments were productive about 87% or about 30% of the time. Specific recognition of CMV antigens was confirmed in vitro for a few chains (all CMV-associated). It was only CMV serostatus that was available as immune exposure information.

Concerning this clone: As yet, its antigen is unknown.

The primer mix had 60 Vbeta and 13 Jbeta primers. Data came from immunoSEQ multiplex PCR; TCRdb stores just in-frame clones and leaves some out. This sample has 150,000 to 200,000 clones, with about 80% found just once. Sequenced material: PBMCs. This TCR was recovered from a woman in her forties or fifties in good health and CMV-seropositive.

In DNA, the CDR3 is TGTGCCAGCAGCGTAGGGTCCGCGGGGACCGGCACAGATACGCAGTATTTT. Encoded protein: CASSVGSAGTGTDTQYF. The genes are TRBV9 and TRBJ2-3; TRBD2 is a possible D gene (6 bases). Germline V gives CDR1 SGDLS, CDR2 YYNGEE. V was clipped by 0 bases and J by 1 base, with 15 bases between them. This CDR3 spans 17 amino acids. Combining the CDR3 with reference TRBV9 and TRBJ2-3 gives the whole variable domain DSGVTQTPKHLITATGQRVTLRCSPRSGDLSVYWYQQSLDQGLQFLIQYYNGEERAKGNILERFSAQQFPDLHSELNLSSLELGDSALYFCASSVGSAGTGTDTQYFGPGTRLTVL.